The source of this TCR beta chain is a study of T cell repertoires in cytomegalovirus infection. At the level of the study: Public TCR beta signatures marked donors with CMV infection and the matching HLA. Notes on the study in general: HLA-C-restricted, CMV-specific TCR beta clonotypes were dominant ex vivo. CMV carriers having the relevant HLA were flagged by cumulative public TCR beta family frequency.

V dropped 5 bases and J dropped 6 bases, with 12 bases sitting between them. The CDR3 sequence is 13 residues long. Germline CDR1 MNHEY, CDR2 SMNVEV (reference sequence). This clonotype was detected only a few times. As yet, its antigen is unknown. TCRdb fed the reads into MiXCR, producing one record per CDR3 protein. The sample holds around 250,000 distinct CDR3 sequences; about a sixth are singletons and the top ten take approximately 51%. The V call is TRBV27, the J call TRBJ2-3; D may correspond to TRBD1 or TRBD2 (5 bases each). Sequencing used CD8+ T cells from PBMCs. The sequence derives from a human donor in good health (CMV status not recorded). Some clones in this sample may be carry-over from other donors' samples. This CDR3 is CASSTGTGDTQYF. CDR3 in DNA: TGTGCCAGCAGTACCGGGACCGGGGATACGCAGTATTTT.